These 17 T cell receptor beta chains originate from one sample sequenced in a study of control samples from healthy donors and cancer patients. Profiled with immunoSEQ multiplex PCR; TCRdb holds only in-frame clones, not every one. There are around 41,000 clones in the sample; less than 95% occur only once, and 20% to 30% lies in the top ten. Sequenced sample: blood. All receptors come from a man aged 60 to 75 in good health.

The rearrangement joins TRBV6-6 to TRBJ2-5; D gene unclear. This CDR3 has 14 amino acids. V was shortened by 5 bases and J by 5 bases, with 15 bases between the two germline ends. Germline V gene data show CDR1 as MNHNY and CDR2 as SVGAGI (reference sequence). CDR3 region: CASSPGSLWETQYF. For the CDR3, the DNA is TGTGCCAGCAGTCCTGGATCCCTATGGGAGACCCAGTACTTC.

Here the CDR3 DNA reads TGTGCCAGCAGTGAACCTGACAGGGTCTCTGGAAACACCATATATTTT. This encodes CASSEPDRVSGNTIYF. The V gene is TRBV2, the J gene TRBJ1-3; 7 nucleotides line up with TRBD1. CDR1 SNHLY and CDR2 FYNNEI come from the germline V gene. The CDR3 consists of 16 residues. The junction had 4 bases not matched to a gene; V was cut back by 2 bases and J by 0 bases. Full variable domain (remainder filled in from reference TRBV2 and TRBJ1-3): EPEVTQTPSHQVTQMGQEVILRCVPISNHLYFYWYRQILGQKVEFLVSFYNNEISEKSEIFDDQFSVERPDGSNFTLKIRSTKLEDSAMYFCASSEPDRVSGNTIYFGEGSWLTVV.

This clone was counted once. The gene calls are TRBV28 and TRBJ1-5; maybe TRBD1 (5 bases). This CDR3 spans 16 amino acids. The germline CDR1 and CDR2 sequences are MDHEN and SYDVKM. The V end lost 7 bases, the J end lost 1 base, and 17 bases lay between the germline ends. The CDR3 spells CASISTEGRSNQPQHF. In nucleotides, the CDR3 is TGTGCCAGCATTTCAACGGAGGGGAGAAGCAATCAGCCCCAGCATTTT.

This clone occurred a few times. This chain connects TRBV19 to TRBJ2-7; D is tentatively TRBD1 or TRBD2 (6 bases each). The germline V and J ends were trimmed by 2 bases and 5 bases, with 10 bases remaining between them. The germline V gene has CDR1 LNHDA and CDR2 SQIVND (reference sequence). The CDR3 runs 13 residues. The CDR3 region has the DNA TGTGCCAGTAGTATATTCGGGGGCCACGAGCAGTACTTC. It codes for CASSIFGGHEQYF.

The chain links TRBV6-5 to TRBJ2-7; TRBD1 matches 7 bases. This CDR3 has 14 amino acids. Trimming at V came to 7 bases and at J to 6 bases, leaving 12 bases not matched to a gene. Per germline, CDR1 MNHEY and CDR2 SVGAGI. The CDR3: CASTFGQGVGEQYF. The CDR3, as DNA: TGTGCCAGCACCTTCGGGCAGGGGGTTGGCGAGCAGTACTTC.

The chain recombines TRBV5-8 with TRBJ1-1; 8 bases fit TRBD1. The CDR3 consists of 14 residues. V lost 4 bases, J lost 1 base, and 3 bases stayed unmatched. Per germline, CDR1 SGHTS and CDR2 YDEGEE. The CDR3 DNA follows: TGTGCCAGCAGCCTGGGACAGGCGAACACTGAAGCTTTCTTT. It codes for CASSLGQANTEAFF.

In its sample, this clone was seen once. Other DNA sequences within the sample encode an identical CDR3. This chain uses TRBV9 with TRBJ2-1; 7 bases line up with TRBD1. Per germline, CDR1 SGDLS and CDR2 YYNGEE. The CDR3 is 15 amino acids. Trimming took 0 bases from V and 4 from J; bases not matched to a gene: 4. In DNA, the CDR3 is TGTGCCAGCAGCGTAGAAGGGGGCTCATACAATGAGCAGTTCTTC. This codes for CASSVEGGSYNEQFF.

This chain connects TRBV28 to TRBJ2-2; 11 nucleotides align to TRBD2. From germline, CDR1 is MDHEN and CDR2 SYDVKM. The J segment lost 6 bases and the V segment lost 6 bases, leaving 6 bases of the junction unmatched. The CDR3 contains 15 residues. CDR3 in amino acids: CASSWGSGRAGELFF. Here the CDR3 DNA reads TGTGCCAGCAGCTGGGGTAGCGGGAGGGCCGGGGAGCTGTTTTTT.

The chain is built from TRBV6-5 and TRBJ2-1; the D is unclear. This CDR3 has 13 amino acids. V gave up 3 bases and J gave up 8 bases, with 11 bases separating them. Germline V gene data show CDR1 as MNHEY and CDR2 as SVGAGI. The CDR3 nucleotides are TGTGCCAGCAGTTATCCCCAAAGCGATGAGCAGTTCTTC. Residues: CASSYPQSDEQFF.

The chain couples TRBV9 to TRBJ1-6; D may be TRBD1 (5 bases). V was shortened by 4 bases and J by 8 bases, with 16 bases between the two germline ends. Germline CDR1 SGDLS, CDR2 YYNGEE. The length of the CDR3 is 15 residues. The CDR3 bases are TGTGCCAGCAGCAAAAGGACAAGGGAAGATTCACCCCTCCACTTT. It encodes CASSKRTREDSPLHF.

The DNA for the CDR3 is TGCGCCAGCAGCTTGTTCGAGGTGAATGAGCAGTTCTTC. Its protein is CASSLFEVNEQFF. This chain uses TRBV5-1 with TRBJ2-1; D is uncertain. Trimming removed 1 base from V and 7 bases from J, with 9 bases in between. The CDR3 extends over 13 amino acids. CDR1 SGHRS and CDR2 YFSETQ come from the germline V gene.

CDR3 residues: CASTMQAGGPYYGYTF. The CDR3 nucleotides are TGTGCCAGCACCATGCAGGCGGGAGGACCCTACTATGGCTACACCTTC. J is TRBJ1-2 and V is TRBV27; D is uncertain. Germline loops: CDR1 MNHEY, CDR2 SMNVEV (reference sequence). CDR3 size: 16 residues. Trimming stripped 7 bases from V and 3 bases from J, with 21 bases between.

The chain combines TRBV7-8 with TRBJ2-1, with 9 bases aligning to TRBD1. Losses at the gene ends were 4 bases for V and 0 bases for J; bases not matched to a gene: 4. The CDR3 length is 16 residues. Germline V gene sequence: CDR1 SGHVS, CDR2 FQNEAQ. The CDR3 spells CASSWTGVSSYNEQFF. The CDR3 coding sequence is TGTGCCAGCAGCTGGACAGGGGTCAGCTCCTACAATGAGCAGTTCTTC.

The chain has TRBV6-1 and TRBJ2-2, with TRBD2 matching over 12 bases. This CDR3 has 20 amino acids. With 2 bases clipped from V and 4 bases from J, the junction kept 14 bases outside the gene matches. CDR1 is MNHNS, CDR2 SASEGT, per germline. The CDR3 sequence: CASSEKVLAGGRLGTGELFF. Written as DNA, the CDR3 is TGTGCCAGCAGTGAAAAGGTCCTAGCGGGAGGGCGCCTCGGCACCGGGGAGCTGTTTTTT.

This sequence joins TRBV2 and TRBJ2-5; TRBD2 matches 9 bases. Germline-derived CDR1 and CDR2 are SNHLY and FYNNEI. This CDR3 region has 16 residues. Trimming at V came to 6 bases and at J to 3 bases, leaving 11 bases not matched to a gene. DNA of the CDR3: TGTGCCAGCAGCCCTGCGCGGGGGGGAAAGGAAGAGACCCAGTACTTC. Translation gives CASSPARGGKEETQYF.

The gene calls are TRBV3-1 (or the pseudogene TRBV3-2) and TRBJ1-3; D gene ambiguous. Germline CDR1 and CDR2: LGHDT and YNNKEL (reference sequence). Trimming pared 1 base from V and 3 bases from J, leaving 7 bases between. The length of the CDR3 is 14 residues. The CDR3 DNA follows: TGTGCCAGCAGCCAAGCCGGGATTGGAAACACCATATATTTT. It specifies CASSQAGIGNTIYF.

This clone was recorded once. The CDR3 bases are TGTGCCTGGAGGGCAGGGGGCAATCAGCCCCAGCATTTT. It is translated as CAWRAGGNQPQHF. This sequence joins TRBV30 and TRBJ1-5; tentative D call: TRBD1 (6 bases). The CDR3 contains 13 residues. Trimming stripped 3 bases from V and 2 bases from J, with 8 bases between. Germline lookup yields CDR1 GTSNPN and CDR2 SVGIG (reference sequence). Full variable domain (rest looked up from reference TRBV30 and TRBJ1-5): SQTIHQWPATLVQPVGSPLSLECTVEGTSNPNLYWYRQAAGRGLQLLFYSVGIGQISSEVPQNLSASRPQDRQFILSSKKLLLSDSGFYLCAWRAGGNQPQHFGDGTRLSIL.